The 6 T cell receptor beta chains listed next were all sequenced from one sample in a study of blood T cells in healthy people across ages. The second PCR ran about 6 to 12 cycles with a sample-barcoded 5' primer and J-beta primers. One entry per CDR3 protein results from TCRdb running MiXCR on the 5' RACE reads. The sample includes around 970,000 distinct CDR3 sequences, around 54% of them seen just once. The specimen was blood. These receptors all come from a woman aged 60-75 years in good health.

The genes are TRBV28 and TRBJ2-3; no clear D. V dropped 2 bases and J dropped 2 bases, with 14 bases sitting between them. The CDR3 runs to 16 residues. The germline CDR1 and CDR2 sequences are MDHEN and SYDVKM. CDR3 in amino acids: CASSLGLVRPTDTQYF. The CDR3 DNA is TGTGCCAGCAGTTTAGGGCTAGTTCGCCCCACAGATACGCAGTATTTT.

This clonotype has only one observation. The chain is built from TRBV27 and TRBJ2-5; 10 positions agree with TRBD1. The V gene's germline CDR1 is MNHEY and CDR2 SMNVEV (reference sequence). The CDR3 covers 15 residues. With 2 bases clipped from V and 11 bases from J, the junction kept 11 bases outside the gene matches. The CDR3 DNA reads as TGTGCCAGCAGTTTACTCGGGGACAGGGGTAATGAGCAGTACTTC. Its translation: CASSLLGDRGNEQYF.

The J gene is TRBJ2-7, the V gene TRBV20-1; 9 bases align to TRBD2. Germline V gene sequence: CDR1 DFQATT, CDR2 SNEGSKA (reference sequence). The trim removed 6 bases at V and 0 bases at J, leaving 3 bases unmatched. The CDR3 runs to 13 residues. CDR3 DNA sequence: TGCAGTGCCGCTAGCGGGAACTCCTACGAGCAGTACTTC. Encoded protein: CSAASGNSYEQYF.

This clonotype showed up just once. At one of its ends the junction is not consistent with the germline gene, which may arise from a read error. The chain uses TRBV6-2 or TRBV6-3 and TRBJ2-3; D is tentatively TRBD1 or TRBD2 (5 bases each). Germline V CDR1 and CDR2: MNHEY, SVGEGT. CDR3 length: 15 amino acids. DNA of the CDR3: TGTGCCAGCAGTCCAGGGACCCCCAGCACAGATATGCAGTATTTT. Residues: CASSPGTPSTDMQYF.

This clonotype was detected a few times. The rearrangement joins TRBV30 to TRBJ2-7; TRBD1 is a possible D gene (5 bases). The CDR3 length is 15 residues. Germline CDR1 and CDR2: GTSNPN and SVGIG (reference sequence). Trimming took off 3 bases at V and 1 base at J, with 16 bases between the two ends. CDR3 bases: TGTGCCTGGAGGGACCGGACATACCTTTCCTACGAGCAGTACTTC. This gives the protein CAWRDRTYLSYEQYF.

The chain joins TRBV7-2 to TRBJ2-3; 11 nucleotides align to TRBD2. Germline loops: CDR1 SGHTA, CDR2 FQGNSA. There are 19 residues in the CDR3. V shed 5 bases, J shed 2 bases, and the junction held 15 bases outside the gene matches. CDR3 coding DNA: TGTGCCAGCAGCCGCCCGGAACTAGCGGGAGTCACCTTCACAGATACGCAGTATTTT. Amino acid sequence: CASSRPELAGVTFTDTQYF.